A single sample gave rise to the 15 T cell receptor beta chains below, sequenced in a study of blood T cell repertoires in COVID-19. Only in-frame clones appear in the TCRdb table, and some are missing; sequencing was by immunoSEQ multiplex PCR. The data show roughly 20,000 clones, with about 90% seen just once and 6% to 6.5% held by the top ten. What was sequenced was peripheral blood. The receptors were gathered from a woman of 80 years or more with active COVID-19.

This clone is a singleton in its sample. The CDR3 here is CASSWLLGLAINEQFF. The CDR3 DNA reads as TGTGCCAGCAGCTGGCTTCTGGGACTAGCTATCAATGAGCAGTTCTTC. This sequence joins TRBV14 and TRBJ2-1; 9 bases map to TRBD2. The CDR3 consists of 16 residues. V lost 5 bases, J lost 6 bases, and 11 bases stayed unmatched. Germline V gene sequence: CDR1 SGHDN, CDR2 FVKESK. Looking up the rest from reference TRBV14 and TRBJ2-1 gives the full variable domain: EAGVTQFPSHSVIEKGQTVTLRCDPISGHDNLYWYRRVMGKEIKFLLHFVKESKQDESGMPNNRFLAERTGGTYSTLKVQPAELEDSGVYFCASSWLLGLAINEQFFGPGTRLTVL.

V is TRBV6-5 and J is TRBJ2-5; D may be TRBD1 (6 bases). V lost 2 bases, J lost 5 bases, and 12 bases lay in between. In germline, CDR1 is MNHEY, CDR2 SVGAGI. The CDR3 is 14 residues long. The CDR3 spells CASSYPERGETQYF. The CDR3 region has the DNA TGTGCCAGCAGTTACCCCGAAAGGGGGGAGACCCAGTACTTC.

The V and J genes are TRBV1 and TRBJ2-7; TRBD2, the D gene given by the table, was not confirmed from the DNA. TRBV1 constitutes a pseudogene. This CDR3 comprises 16 residues. CDR3 DNA sequence: TGCACCAGCAGCCAAGACCCCCTACCTACCCTCTACGAGCAGTACTTC. Protein sequence: CTSSQDPLPTLYEQYF.

This sequence joins TRBV30 and TRBJ1-3, with unresolved D. The CDR3 spans 12 residues. Trimming cost V 0 bases and J 4 bases, with 4 bases left between them. The V gene's germline CDR1 is GTSNPN and CDR2 SVGIG (reference sequence). The CDR3, as DNA: TGTGCCTGGAGTGTTCTCGGAAACACCATATATTTT. Its protein is CAWSVLGNTIYF.

V gene TRBV6-1 combines with J gene TRBJ2-7; 7 bases match TRBD2. The CDR3 covers 16 residues. V lost 4 bases and J lost 1; bases outside the gene matches: 10. Germline V CDR1 and CDR2: MNHNS, SASEGT. The CDR3 bases are TGTGCCAGCAGTGGGGTGCGGGGAGGGTTGTCCTACGAGCAGTACTTC. Residues: CASSGVRGGLSYEQYF.

The rearrangement links TRBV7-9 to TRBJ2-1, with D tentatively TRBD2 (6 bases). The CDR3 spans 14 residues. The V end lost 1 base, the J end lost 9 bases, and 13 bases lay between the germline ends. The germline CDR1 and CDR2 sequences are SEHNR and FQNEAQ (reference sequence). CDR3 sequence: CASSLGTGVSEQFF. CDR3 nucleotides: TGTGCCAGCAGCTTAGGGACGGGGGTAAGTGAGCAGTTCTTC.

The chain links TRBV3-1 (or the pseudogene TRBV3-2) to TRBJ2-7, with D perhaps TRBD2 (5 bases). V lost 4 bases to trimming and J lost 4 bases, with 14 bases between them. Germline lookup yields CDR1 LGHDT and CDR2 YNNKEL (reference sequence). The CDR3 covers 14 residues. The CDR3 protein is CASSPSRGSYEQYF. DNA for the CDR3: TGTGCCAGCAGCCCGTCCCGTGGGAGTTACGAGCAGTACTTC.

This clone was found once. The chain has TRBV6-6 and TRBJ2-7; 7 bases fit TRBD1. Germline V gene sequence: CDR1 MNHNY, CDR2 SVGAGI (reference sequence). Trimming cost V 4 bases and J 2 bases; bases outside gene matches: 5. This CDR3 has 14 amino acids. The CDR3 region is CASSSNTGAYEQYF. The CDR3 nucleotides read TGTGCCAGCAGTTCGAACACAGGGGCCTACGAGCAGTACTTC.

The gene calls are TRBV6-5 and TRBJ2-3; D not certain. Trimming pared 6 bases from V and 0 bases from J, leaving 7 bases between. This CDR3 is 13 amino acids long. Germline CDR1 MNHEY, CDR2 SVGAGI. Written as DNA, the CDR3 is TGTGCCAGCAGCCGGCGGAGCACAGATACGCAGTATTTT. Translating gives CASSRRSTDTQYF.

The V and J genes are TRBV19 and TRBJ1-2; 7 bases are a match to TRBD1. The V gene's germline CDR1 is LNHDA and CDR2 SQIVND (reference sequence). The CDR3 runs to 14 residues. V was clipped by 3 bases and J by 7 bases; unmatched bases: 8. Written as DNA, the CDR3 is TGTGCCAGTAGTATGGGCGACAGGGCCCTTGGCTACACCTTC. Protein sequence: CASSMGDRALGYTF.

The chain uses TRBV7-2 and TRBJ2-3; 12 nucleotides align to TRBD2. Germline CDR1 SGHTA, CDR2 FQGNSA. The trim removed 5 bases at V and 2 bases at J, leaving 5 bases unmatched. This CDR3 has 16 residues. CDR3 DNA: TGTGCCAGCAGCGACACTAGCGGGGGGCCCACAGATACGCAGTATTTT. As protein: CASSDTSGGPTDTQYF.

V is TRBV3-1 (or the pseudogene TRBV3-2) and J is TRBJ1-2; 7 bases agree with TRBD1. This CDR3 spans 15 amino acids. Germline CDR1 LGHDT, CDR2 YNNKEL (reference sequence). The V segment lost 4 bases and the J segment 4 bases; nucleotides outside the gene matches: 9. CDR3 sequence: CASSPRQGGGYGYTF. The CDR3, as DNA: TGTGCCAGCAGCCCAAGACAGGGTGGGGGCTATGGCTACACCTTC.

This clone was detected a few times. The genes are TRBV11-2 and TRBJ2-1; D is perhaps TRBD2 (6 bases). The V gene lost 3 bases and the J gene lost 9 bases, with 15 bases spanning the gap. Germline loops: CDR1 SGHAT, CDR2 FQNNGV. The CDR3 is made up of 14 amino acids. The CDR3 sequence is CASSFGGNDGEQFF. The CDR3 DNA reads as TGTGCCAGCAGCTTCGGGGGAAACGATGGTGAGCAGTTCTTC.

The rearrangement uses TRBV4-3 and TRBJ1-6; no firm D call. The V end was cut by 0 bases, the J end by 8 bases, with 14 bases between. Germline V gene data show CDR1 as LGHNA and CDR2 as YSLEER. The CDR3 runs to 16 residues. CDR3 in amino acids: CASSQDLGPQYSPLHF. CDR3 in DNA: TGCGCCAGCAGCCAAGATCTGGGCCCGCAGTATTCACCCCTCCACTTT.

This clone was picked up one time. V gene TRBV15 combines with J gene TRBJ2-7; D is undetermined. The CDR3 contains 15 residues. V was trimmed by 1 base and J by 6 bases, leaving 16 bases between them. Germline V lookup: CDR1 LNHNV, CDR2 YYDKDF (reference sequence). The CDR3 region is CATSRVPPGSSEQYF. The CDR3 coding sequence is TGTGCCACCAGCAGAGTCCCCCCTGGGTCTAGCGAGCAGTACTTC.